In its sample, the clone carrying this TCR beta chain was seen a few times. Original processing notes: Estimates of nucleated cell counts were drawn from the amplification of reference gene primers. Sequencing used immunoSEQ multiplex PCR; TCRdb keeps in-frame clones, though not all of them. That table gives V, J and clone size, and the DNA gave D and trimming. Counted here are around 500,000 clones, 70% to 90% occurring once; the ten biggest clones make up 3.2%. V shed 5 bases, J shed 2 bases, and the junction held 4 bases outside the gene matches. The germline gives CDR1 LNHDA, CDR2 SQIVND (reference sequence). CDR3 length: 15 amino acids. The sample belongs to a study of blood T cell repertoires in COVID-19. Across the study: Material from acute and convalescent COVID-19 was sourced from the United States, Italy and Spain. Sources were T cells, B-cell-depleted T cells, or PBMCs; the material itself was cDNA or gDNA.

The clonotype comes from a human donor in a cohort sampled during active COVID-19. The J gene is TRBJ1-2, the V gene TRBV19; 11 positions match TRBD1. Sequences were obtained from peripheral blood. This CDR3 reads CASSPGTGGNYGYTF. CDR3 bases: TGTGCCAGTAGTCCAGGGACAGGGGGAAACTATGGCTACACCTTC.